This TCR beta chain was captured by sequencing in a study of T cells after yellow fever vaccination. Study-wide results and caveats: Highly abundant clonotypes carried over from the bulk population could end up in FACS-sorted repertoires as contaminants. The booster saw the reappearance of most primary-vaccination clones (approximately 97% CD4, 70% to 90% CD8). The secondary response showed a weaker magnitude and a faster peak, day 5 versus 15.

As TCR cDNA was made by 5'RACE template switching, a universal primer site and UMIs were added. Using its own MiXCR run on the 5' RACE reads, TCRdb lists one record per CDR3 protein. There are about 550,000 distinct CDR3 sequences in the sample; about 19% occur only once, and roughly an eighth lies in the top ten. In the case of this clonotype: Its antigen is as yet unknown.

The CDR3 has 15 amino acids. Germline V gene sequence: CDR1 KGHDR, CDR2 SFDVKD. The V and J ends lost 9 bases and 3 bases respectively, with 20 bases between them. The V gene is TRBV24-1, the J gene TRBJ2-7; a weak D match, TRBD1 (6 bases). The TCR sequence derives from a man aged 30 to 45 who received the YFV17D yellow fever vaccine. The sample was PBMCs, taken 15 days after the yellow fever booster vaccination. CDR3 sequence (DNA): TGTGCCACCCTCACCTCGGACAGATTCAGCTACGAGCAGTACTTC. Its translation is CATLTSDRFSYEQYF.